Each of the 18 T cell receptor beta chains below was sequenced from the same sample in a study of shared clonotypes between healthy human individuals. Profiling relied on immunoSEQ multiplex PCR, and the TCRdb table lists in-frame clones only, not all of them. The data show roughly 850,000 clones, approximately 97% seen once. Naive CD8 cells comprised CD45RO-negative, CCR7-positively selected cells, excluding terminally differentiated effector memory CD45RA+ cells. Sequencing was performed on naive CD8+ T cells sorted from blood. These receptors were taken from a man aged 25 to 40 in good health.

Here the CDR3 DNA reads TGTGCCAGCAGCCATAGCGGGAGGGGATACAATGAGCAGTTCTTC. Protein product: CASSHSGRGYNEQFF. This rearrangement joins TRBV7-9 to TRBJ2-1; TRBD2 agrees at 11 bases. From germline, CDR1 is SEHNR and CDR2 FQNEAQ (reference sequence). V lost 5 bases to trimming and J lost 4 bases; unmatched junction nucleotides: 4. The CDR3 has 15 residues. Together with reference TRBV7-9 and TRBJ2-1, the CDR3 gives the full variable domain: DTGVSQNPRHKITKRGQNVTFRCDPISEHNRLYWYRQTLGQGPEFLTYFQNEAQLEKSRLLSDRFSAERPKGSFSTLEIQRTEQGDSAMYLCASSHSGRGYNEQFFGPGTRLTVL.

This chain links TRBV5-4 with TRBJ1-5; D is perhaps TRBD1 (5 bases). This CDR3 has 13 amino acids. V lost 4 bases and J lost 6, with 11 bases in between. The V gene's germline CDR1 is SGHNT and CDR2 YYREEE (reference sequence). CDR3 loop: CASSLGGGQPQHF. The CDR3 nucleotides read TGTGCCAGCAGCCTCGGGGGGGGTCAGCCCCAGCATTTT.

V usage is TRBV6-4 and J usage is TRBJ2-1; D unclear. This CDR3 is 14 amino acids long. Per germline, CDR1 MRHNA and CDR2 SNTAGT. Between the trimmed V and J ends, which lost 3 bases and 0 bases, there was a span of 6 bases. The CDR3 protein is CASSEESSYNEQFF. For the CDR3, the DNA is TGTGCCAGCAGTGAGGAGAGCTCCTACAATGAGCAGTTCTTC.

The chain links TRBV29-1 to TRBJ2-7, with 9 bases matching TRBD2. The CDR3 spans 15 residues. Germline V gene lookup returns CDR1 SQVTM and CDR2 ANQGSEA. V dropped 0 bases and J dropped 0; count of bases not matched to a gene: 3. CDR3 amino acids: CSVEDGTSLSYEQYF. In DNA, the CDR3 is TGCAGCGTTGAAGATGGGACTAGCCTCTCCTACGAGCAGTACTTC.

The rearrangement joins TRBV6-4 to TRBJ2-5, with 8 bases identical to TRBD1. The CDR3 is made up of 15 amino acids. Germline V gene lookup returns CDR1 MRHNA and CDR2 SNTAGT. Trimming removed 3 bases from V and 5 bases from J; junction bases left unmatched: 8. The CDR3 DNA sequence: TGTGCCAGCAGTGAATCAGGGGGCTCTGGGGAGACCCAGTACTTC. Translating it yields CASSESGGSGETQYF.

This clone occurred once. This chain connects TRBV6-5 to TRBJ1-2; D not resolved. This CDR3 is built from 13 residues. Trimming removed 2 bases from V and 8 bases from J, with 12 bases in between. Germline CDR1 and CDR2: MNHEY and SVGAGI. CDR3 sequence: CASSYGRRGGYTF. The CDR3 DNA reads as TGTGCCAGCAGTTACGGCAGGCGAGGCGGCTACACCTTC.

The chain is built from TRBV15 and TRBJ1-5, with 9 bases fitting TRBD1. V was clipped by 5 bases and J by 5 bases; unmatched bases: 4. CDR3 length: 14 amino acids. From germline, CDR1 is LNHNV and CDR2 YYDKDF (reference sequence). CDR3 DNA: TGTGCCACCAGCGCACGGACAGGGGATCAGCCCCAGCATTTT. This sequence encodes CATSARTGDQPQHF.

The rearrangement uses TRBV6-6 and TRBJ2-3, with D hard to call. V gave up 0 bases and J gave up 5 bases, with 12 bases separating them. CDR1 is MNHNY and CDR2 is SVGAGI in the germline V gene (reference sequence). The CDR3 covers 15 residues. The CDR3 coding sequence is TGTGCCAGCAGTTACTCCTTCGGTGGGTTAGATACGCAGTATTTT. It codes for CASSYSFGGLDTQYF.

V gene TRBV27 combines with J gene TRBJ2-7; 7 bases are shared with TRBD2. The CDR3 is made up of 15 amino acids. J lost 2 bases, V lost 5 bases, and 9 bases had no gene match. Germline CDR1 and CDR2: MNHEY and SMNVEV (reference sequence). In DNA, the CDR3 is TGTGCCAGCAGTGAAGGGCTAGCGGCGCCCTACGAGCAGTACTTC. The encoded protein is CASSEGLAAPYEQYF.

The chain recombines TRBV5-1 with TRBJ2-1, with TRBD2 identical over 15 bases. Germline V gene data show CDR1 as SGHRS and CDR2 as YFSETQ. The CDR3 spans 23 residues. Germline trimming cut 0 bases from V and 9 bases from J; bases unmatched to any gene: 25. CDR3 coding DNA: TGCGCCAGCAGCTTGGGGACTAGCGGGAGGGATAGCTCCTACAATGAGCAGTTCTCTGAGCAGTTCTTC. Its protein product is CASSLGTSGRDSSYNEQFSEQFF.

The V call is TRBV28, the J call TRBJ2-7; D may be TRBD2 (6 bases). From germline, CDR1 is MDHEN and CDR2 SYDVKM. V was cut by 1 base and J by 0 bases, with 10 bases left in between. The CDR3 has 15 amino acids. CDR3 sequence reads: CASSLSEGSSYEQYF. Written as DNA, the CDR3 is TGTGCCAGCAGTTTATCGGAGGGGAGCTCCTACGAGCAGTACTTC.

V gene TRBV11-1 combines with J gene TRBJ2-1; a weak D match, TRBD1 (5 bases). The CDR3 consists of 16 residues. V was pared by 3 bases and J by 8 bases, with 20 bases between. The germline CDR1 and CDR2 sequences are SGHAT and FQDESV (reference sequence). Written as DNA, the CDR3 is TGTGCCAGCAGCTTTTCCAGGGCGCGCGTCAAATATGAGCAGTTCTTC. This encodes CASSFSRARVKYEQFF.

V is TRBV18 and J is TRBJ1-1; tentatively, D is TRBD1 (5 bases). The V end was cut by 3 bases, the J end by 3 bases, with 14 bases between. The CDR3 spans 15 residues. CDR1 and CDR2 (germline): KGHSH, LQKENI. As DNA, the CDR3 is TGTGCCAGCTCACCCCCCCCGGGGCGGTACACTGAAGCTTTCTTT. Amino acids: CASSPPPGRYTEAFF.

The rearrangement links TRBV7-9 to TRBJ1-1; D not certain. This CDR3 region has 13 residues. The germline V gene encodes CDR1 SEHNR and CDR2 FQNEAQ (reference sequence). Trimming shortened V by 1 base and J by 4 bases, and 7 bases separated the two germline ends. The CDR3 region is CASSLGAGTEAFF. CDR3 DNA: TGTGCCAGCAGCTTAGGAGCCGGCACTGAAGCTTTCTTT.

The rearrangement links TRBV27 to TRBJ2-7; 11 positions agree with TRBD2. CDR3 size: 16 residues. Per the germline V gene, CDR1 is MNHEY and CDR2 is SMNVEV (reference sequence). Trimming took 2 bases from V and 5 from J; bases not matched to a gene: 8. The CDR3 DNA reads TGTGCCAGCAGTTTACAAGTAGCGGGAGGGCCCCACGAGCAGTACTTC. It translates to CASSLQVAGGPHEQYF.

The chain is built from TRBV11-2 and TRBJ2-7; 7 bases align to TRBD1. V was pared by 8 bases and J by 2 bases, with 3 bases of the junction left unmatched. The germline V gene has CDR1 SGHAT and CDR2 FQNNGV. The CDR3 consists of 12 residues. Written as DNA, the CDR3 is TGTGCCAGCGATGGACAGGCCTACGAGCAGTACTTC. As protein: CASDGQAYEQYF.

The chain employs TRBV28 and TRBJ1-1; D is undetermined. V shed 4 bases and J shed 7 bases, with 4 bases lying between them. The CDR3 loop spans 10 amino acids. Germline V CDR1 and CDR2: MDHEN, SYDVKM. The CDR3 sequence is CASSSVEAFF. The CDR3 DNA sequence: TGTGCCAGCAGTTCAGTTGAAGCTTTCTTT. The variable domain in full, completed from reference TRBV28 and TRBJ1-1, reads DVKVTQSSRYLVKRTGEKVFLECVQDMDHENMFWYRQDPGLGLRLIYFSYDVKMKEKGDIPEGYSVSREKKERFSLILESASTNQTSMYLCASSSVEAFFGQGTRLTVV.

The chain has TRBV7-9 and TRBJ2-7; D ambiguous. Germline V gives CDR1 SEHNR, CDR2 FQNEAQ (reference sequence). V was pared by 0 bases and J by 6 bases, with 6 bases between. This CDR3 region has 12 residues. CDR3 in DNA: TGTGCCAGCAGCTTAGCCGGCACCGAGCAGTACTTC. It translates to CASSLAGTEQYF.